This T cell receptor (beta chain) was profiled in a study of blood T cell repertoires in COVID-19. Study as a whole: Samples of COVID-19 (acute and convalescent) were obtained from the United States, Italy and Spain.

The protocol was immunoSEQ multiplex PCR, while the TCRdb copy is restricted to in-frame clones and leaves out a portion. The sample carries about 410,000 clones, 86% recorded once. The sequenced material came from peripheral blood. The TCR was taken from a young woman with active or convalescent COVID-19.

CDR3 DNA sequence: TGTGCCAGCAGCTTGGTCCTCTACAATGAGCAGTTCTTC. Protein sequence: CASSLVLYNEQFF. The rearrangement joins TRBV5-4 to TRBJ2-1; D gene ambiguous. Germline V gene data show CDR1 as SGHNT and CDR2 as YYREEE (reference sequence). The CDR3 is 13 amino acids. The V end was cut by 0 bases, the J end by 3 bases, with 4 bases between.